This paragraph covers one TCR beta chain sequence. What it binds is not known. Germline trimming cut 1 base from V and 7 bases from J; bases unmatched to any gene: 8. Germline assignment: CDR1 LGHNA and CDR2 YNFKEQ. The CDR3 extends over 15 amino acids. This specimen comes from a study of T cell responses to AZD1222 COVID-19 vaccine. General study results and limits: White British donors predominated, females outnumbered males, and clonal diversity was possibly underestimated. All repertoire sampling was performed exclusively after the peak T cell response. With dominance at 160-218 and 743-854, vaccine-associated CD4 TCRs spanned spike.

Pooling was applied to second doses at about 4 or about 12 weeks. Produced via immunoSEQ multiplex PCR; TCRdb's table is partial and in-frame only. The sample consists of 100,000 to 150,000 clones, approximately 91% of them appearing once. J is TRBJ1-2 and V is TRBV4-2, with 8 bases fitting TRBD1. The receptor was derived from an adult who received the AZD1222 COVID-19 vaccine. The sequencing here drew on peripheral blood, taken 28 days after the second AZD1222 dose. The CDR3 spells CASSQVDRAEGGYTF. In nucleotides, the CDR3 is TGTGCCAGCAGCCAAGTGGACAGGGCGGAGGGTGGCTACACCTTC.